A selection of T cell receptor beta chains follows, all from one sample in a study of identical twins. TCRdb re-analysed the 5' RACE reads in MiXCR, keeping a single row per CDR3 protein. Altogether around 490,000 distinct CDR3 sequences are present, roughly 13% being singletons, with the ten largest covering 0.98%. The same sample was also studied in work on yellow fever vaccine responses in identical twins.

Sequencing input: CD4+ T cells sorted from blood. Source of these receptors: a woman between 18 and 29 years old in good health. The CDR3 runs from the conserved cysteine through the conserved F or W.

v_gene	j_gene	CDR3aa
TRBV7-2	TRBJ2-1	CASSGAGTTYNEQFF
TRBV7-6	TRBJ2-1	CASSRTSGRLTYNEQFF
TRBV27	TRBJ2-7	CASRSKEFLSYEQYF
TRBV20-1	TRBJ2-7	CSAISGTFPYEQYF
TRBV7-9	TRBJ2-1	CASSEFAGAFSSYNEQFF
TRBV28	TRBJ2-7	CASAWTAYEQYF
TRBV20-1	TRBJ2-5	CSGGSGGETQYF
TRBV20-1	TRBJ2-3	CSARDPGRTDTQYF
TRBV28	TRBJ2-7	CASSPGRGKPYEQYF
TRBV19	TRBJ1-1	CASSSGPEAFF
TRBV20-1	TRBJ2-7	CSAGSQVREQYF
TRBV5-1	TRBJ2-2	CASSLAGTGVNTGELFF
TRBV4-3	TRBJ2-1	CASSRGTGGSLGEQFF
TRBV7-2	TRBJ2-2	CASSLSQLGTGELFF
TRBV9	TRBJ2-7	CASSRGGIDVYEQYF
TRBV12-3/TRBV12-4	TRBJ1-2	CASSAGRPLYGYTF
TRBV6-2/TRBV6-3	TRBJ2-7	CASSYFPVSGRSNEQYF
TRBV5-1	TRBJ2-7	CASSGGQAYEQYF
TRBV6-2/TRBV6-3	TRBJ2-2	CASRGLSSTGELFF
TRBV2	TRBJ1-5	CASSEARSQPQHF
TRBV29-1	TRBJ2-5	CSVVAGAETQYF
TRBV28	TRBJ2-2	CASSYQGAQNTGELFF
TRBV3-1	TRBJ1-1	CASSQVVMGNTEAFF
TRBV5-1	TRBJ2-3	CASSTDFLSSTDTQYF
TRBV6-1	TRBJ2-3	CASRSQGGRSTDTQYF
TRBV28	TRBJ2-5	CASSYPLDSQETQYF
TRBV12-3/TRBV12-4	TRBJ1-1	CASSEKGIEAFF
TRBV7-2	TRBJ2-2	CASSLVGTGSNTGELFF
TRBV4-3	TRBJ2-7	CASSQDRASEQYF
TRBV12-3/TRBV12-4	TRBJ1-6	CASSPFETGNSPLHF
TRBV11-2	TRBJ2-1	CASSLLTPYNEQFF
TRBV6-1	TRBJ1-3	CASSVAGPSSGNTIYF
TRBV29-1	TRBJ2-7	CSVVTGGLWFEQYF
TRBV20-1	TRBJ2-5	CSAPAGQNPNQETQYF
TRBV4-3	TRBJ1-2	CASSTFNRAGYTF
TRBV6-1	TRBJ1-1	CASTRDRVVTEAFF
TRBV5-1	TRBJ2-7	CASSLGTGTNEQYF
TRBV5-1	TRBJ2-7	CASRPGLGRYEQYF
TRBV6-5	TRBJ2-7	CASSSIRQGASYEQYF
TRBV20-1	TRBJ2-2	CSASLPSGRKSGELFF
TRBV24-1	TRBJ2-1	CATSDPSGGNIFNEQFF
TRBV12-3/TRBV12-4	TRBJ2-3	CASSGNTDTQYF
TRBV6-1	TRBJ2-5	CASSEPTRQETQYF
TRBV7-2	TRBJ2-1	CASSLAGSGTYNEQFF
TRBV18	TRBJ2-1	CASSPPVGGGNEQFF
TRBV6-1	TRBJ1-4	CASSGSFGINEKLFF
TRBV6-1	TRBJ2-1	CASSSGLAGGPSYNEQFF
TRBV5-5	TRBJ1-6	CASRSPGLDNSPLHF
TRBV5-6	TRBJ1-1	CASSLGGRANTEAFF
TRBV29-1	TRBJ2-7	CSVEPSGAYEQYF
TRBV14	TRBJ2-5	CASSQGFDFSGF